What follows describes a single T cell receptor (beta chain). This sample was included in a study of regulatory T cells in long-lasting Graves disease. Study information: Antithyroid drug exposure in newly diagnosed Graves' patients had lasted under 3 months.

Sample time point: newly diagnosed GD, antithyroid drugs for less than 3 months. Following extraction of RNA from PBMCs, that RNA was used to make the TCR library. Library construction for TCR beta used iRepertoire HTBI primers and Arm-PCR of CDR3 regions. TCRdb recomputed calls from the multiplex PCR reads with MiXCR, one row per CDR3 protein. This sample has about 620,000 distinct CDR3 sequences, with around 17% found just once. From germline, CDR1 is SNHLY and CDR2 FYNNEI. This CDR3 spans 15 amino acids. Germline trimming cut 7 bases from V and 3 bases from J; bases unmatched to any gene: 6. The same sample was also studied in work on T cells in Graves' hyperthyroidism and ophthalmopathy.

Material: peripheral blood mononuclear cells (PBMCs), obtained at new diagnosis, from a patient treated with antithyroid drugs. The V and J genes are TRBV2 and TRBJ2-5, with 12 positions matching TRBD2. This TCR derives from a woman between 25 and 40 years old with Graves disease. CDR3 sequence: CASKRLAGGEETQYF. The CDR3 DNA follows: TGTGCCAGCAAGCGGCTAGCGGGAGGGGAAGAGACCCAGTACTTC.